Presented here are 7 T cell receptor beta chains from one specimen sequenced in a study of T cells in Graves' hyperthyroidism and ophthalmopathy. TCR beta CDR3 regions were amplified from RNA transcripts. The TCR CDR3 first-round RT-PCR relied on the HTBI primer set. One entry per CDR3 protein results from TCRdb running MiXCR on the multiplex PCR reads. This table has 400,000 to 500,000 distinct CDR3 sequences, approximately 14% appearing once. Sequenced sample: blood. The source is a man between 18 and 29 years old with Graves' ophthalmopathy.

This clonotype was counted ten times or more. The chain links TRBV7-2 to TRBJ2-2; 12 nucleotides match TRBD2. Unmatched junction bases numbered 8, after V lost 6 bases and J lost 3 bases. The CDR3 has 17 residues. Germline lookup yields CDR1 SGHTA and CDR2 FQGNSA. This CDR3 reads CASRLGLAGQYTGELFF. The CDR3 DNA reads as TGTGCCAGCAGGCTAGGACTAGCGGGGCAATACACCGGGGAGCTGTTTTTT.

This clonotype was recorded at least ten times. The CDR3 coding sequence is TGTGCCAGCAGTGAGGGACAGGGGGCGTGGGAGACCCAGTACTTC. Its protein is CASSEGQGAWETQYF. The V and J genes are TRBV27 and TRBJ2-5; 12 nucleotides align to TRBD1. With V trimmed by 5 bases and J by 5 bases, 6 bases remained unmatched. Germline assignment: CDR1 MNHEY and CDR2 SMNVEV (reference sequence). The CDR3 extends over 15 amino acids.

A few counts support this clonotype. The chain recombines TRBV12-3 or TRBV12-4 with TRBJ1-5; D ambiguous. This CDR3 is built from 11 residues. Trimming left V 2 bases short and J 5 bases short, with 1 base between. In DNA, the CDR3 is TGTGCCAGCAGTTTATATCAGCCCCAGCATTTT. It encodes CASSLYQPQHF.

This clonotype appeared once. V and J are TRBV20-1 and TRBJ2-5; D could derive from TRBD1 or TRBD2 (5 bases each). The CDR3 is 16 amino acids. Germline CDR1 and CDR2: DFQATT and SNEGSKA (reference sequence). V lost 1 base and J lost 5, with 20 bases in between. CDR3 region: CSARVGMGRGGETQYF. The DNA of the CDR3 is TGCAGTGCTAGAGTGGGGATGGGGCGAGGCGGGGAGACCCAGTACTTC.

This clonotype was detected ten times or more. The DNA of the CDR3 is TGCAGTGCTAGAGTGGGAGAGACCCAGTACTTC. This translates into CSARVGETQYF. The chain combines TRBV20-1 with TRBJ2-5; D gene unclear. The CDR3 is 11 residues long. V gave up 1 base and J gave up 4 bases, with 4 bases separating them. Germline V gene lookup returns CDR1 DFQATT and CDR2 SNEGSKA (reference sequence).

This clonotype was observed at least ten times. This rearrangement joins TRBV6-4 to TRBJ1-5; no firm D call. The V gene's germline CDR1 is MRHNA and CDR2 SNTAGT. Trimming pared 3 bases from V and 2 bases from J, leaving 8 bases between. The CDR3 totals 14 residues. Here the CDR3 reads CASSESGGNQPQHF. The DNA of the CDR3 is TGTGCCAGCAGTGAAAGCGGGGGCAATCAGCCCCAGCATTTT.

This clonotype was seen at least ten times. The rearrangement joins TRBV27 to TRBJ2-1; 9 bases fit TRBD2. This CDR3 has 15 residues. V lost 2 bases to trimming and J lost 5 bases; unmatched junction nucleotides: 4. CDR1 is MNHEY, CDR2 SMNVEV, per germline (reference sequence). The CDR3 DNA is TGTGCCAGCAGTTTAATCCAGCGGGGGGACAATGAGCAGTTCTTC. This encodes CASSLIQRGDNEQFF.